The T cell receptor (beta chain) under discussion was sequenced for a study of blood T cell repertoires in COVID-19. Study context: Nucleic acid was either cDNA or gDNA, and it came from T cells, B-cell-depleted T cells, or PBMCs.

The junction had 9 bases not matched to a gene; V was cut back by 4 bases and J by 6 bases. Germline CDR1 PRHDT, CDR2 FYEKMQ (reference sequence). There are 14 residues in the CDR3. In the source study's methods: Reference gene primers were amplified, and this amplification served to estimate nucleated cell counts. Sequencing was performed with immunoSEQ multiplex PCR; in TCRdb, only in-frame clones are kept and a portion is missing. Clone size and V and J calls were adopted from that table, with D and trimming inferred from the DNA. The data hold over 200,000 clones, with about 90% observed a single time.

The sequence derives from a man aged 40-50 years with active or convalescent COVID-19. This chain connects TRBV13 to TRBJ2-7; 7 positions agree with TRBD1. Sequencing input: peripheral blood. CDR3 region: CASSSDRAIGEQYF. CDR3 nucleotides: TGTGCCAGCAGCTCCGACAGGGCGATCGGCGAGCAGTACTTC.